A single T cell receptor (beta chain) is shown here with its context. Libraries were prepared by immunoSEQ multiplex PCR; TCRdb keeps only in-frame clonotypes and omits some of them. The sample includes 90,000 to 120,000 clones, roughly nine tenths of them seen just once. Trimming took 3 bases from V and 9 from J, leaving 17 bases between them. This CDR3 comprises 14 residues. The germline V gene encodes CDR1 MDHEN and CDR2 SYDVKM. This record belongs to a study of T cell changes during pregnancy in multiple sclerosis. The sequencing here drew on peripheral blood, taken in the second trimester of pregnancy. This sequence joins TRBV28 and TRBJ1-2, with D perhaps TRBD1 (6 bases). This clonotype was sampled from a female donor with multiple sclerosis, enrolled in a pregnancy study. CDR3 nucleotides: TGTGCCAGCAGTTTCTCGCGGGGGCTTGATAGCTACACCTTC. Protein product: CASSFSRGLDSYTF.